This TCR beta chain was sequenced during a study of CXCR3-negative and CXCR3-positive naive CD8 T cells (dated by TCRdb to about 2019). Broadly, across the study: In total, about 150 million TRB reads were obtained, which works out to roughly 1.5 +/- 0.3 million reads per library. Data from 11 donors, pooled across two independent experiments, went into the diversity and physicochemical repertoire analyses. Naive subsets from a handful of donors and memory cells from 3 donors were included in the TRBV-TRBJ cluster analysis.

What the research found in general, with its limitations: Both naive subsets had comparably high repertoire diversity, while memory CD8+ T cells had much lower repertoire diversity. Compared with CXCR3-negative naive cells, CXCR3-positive naive cells had TRB CDR3s with higher hydrophobicity (lower Kidera factor 4), lower energy, and higher strength and volume indices. Freshly isolated PBMCs were used for most assays because CXCR3 expression partially decreased after cryopreservation. Because surface CD5, which is linked to self-reactivity in mice, was comparable between the naive subsets, TCR interaction strength was also inferred from TRB CDR3 physicochemical properties. Within the same donor, TRBV-TRBJ usage looked similar between naive CXCR3-negative and CXCR3-positive cells, but memory cells had distinct patterns.

The CDR3 goes from the cysteine to the phenylalanine over 16 residues. Nucleotide data are not available. The germline V gene encodes CDR1 MNHNY and CDR2 SVGAGI (reference sequence). Data came from a NextSeq 550. The Human TCR Profiling Kit (MiLaboratory) was used to make UMI-labeled 5' RACE TRB cDNA libraries. cDNA synthesis used the entire amount of extracted RNA, and PCR amplification then used the entire amount of cDNA produced. Libraries were prepared in parallel using an identical number of PCR cycles. Under the source paper's analysis protocol: About 49,000 +/- 11,000 unique UMI-labeled TRB cDNA molecules per library were extracted with MIGEC and MiXCR, with at least two reads per UMI required. Each library averaged around 40,000 +/- 10,000 functional in-frame TRB CDR3 nucleotide clonotypes without stop codons. Diversity metrics, including normalized Shannon-Wiener and Chao1, were computed in VDJtools after downsampling to 5000 UMI-labeled TRB molecules per sample. Clonotype-size-weighted physicochemical properties of the central five CDR3 residues (interaction energy, strength, volume and Kidera factor 4) were computed in VDJtools. TCRdb reprocessed the reads, so every CDR3 protein sequence counts as one entry and DNA is not shown. These V and J calls derive from TCRdb rather than the authors' analysis. The sample has about 86,000 distinct CDR3 sequences on record. The ten top clones hold nearly 0.85% of the sample.

Worth noting for this clonotype: Which antigen it targets is not known.

For each CD8+ T cell subset, flow sorting was done in triplicate, and a few hundred thousand cells per subset went directly into RLT lysis buffer. Naive CD8+ T cells were defined stringently as CD45RO-CCR7+CD27+CD95- to exclude memory contaminants. Peripheral blood mononuclear cells were isolated from buffy coats by standard density gradient centrifugation. A FACSAria III was used to flow-sort naive CXCR3-negative and CXCR3-positive CD8+ T cells. An RNeasy Mini Kit was used to extract total RNA from the sorted cells. Recombination joined TRBV6-6 with TRBJ2-2; the TRBD1 assignment by TCRdb is unverifiable without DNA. Sequences were obtained from naive CXCR3+ CD8+ T cells from blood. The cell subset or site label, read with the paper, signifies: CD45RO-CCR7+CD27+CD95- naive CD8+ T cells expressing CXCR3 (TNR3+). This clonotype was sampled from a human donor in good health. Some clones in this sample may be carry-over from other donors' samples. This receptor carries the CDR3 CASSYSSLSSTGELFF.